The entry below gives a single T cell receptor (beta chain) sequence along with its context. What it binds is unknown. TCRdb called the 5' RACE reads again in MiXCR, with one record for every CDR3 protein. The sample gives 550,000 to 700,000 distinct CDR3 sequences, more than 9% of which show up once; 3% is in the top ten. The data stem from a study of identical twins. The CDR3 totals 16 residues. Germline loops: CDR1 LNHNV, CDR2 YYDKDF (reference sequence). Unmatched junction bases numbered 5, after V lost 2 bases and J lost 3 bases. Study findings and constraints: Compared with unrelated sharing, twin-shared out-of-frame alpha sequences had more low-probability sequences. Memory repertoires showed no such pattern, whereas abundant cord blood beta clonotypes carried fewer insertions.

Only healthy Caucasians were enrolled as donors. These data were also filed under a second study, of yellow fever vaccine responses in identical twins.

The source material was PBMCs. The clonotype was recovered from a woman aged 18-30 years in good health. The rearrangement joins TRBV15 to TRBJ2-5, with 11 bases fitting TRBD1. The CDR3 DNA is TGTGCCACCAGCAGACCTGGGGACAGGGGGGAAGAGACCCAGTACTTC. Its translation: CATSRPGDRGEETQYF.